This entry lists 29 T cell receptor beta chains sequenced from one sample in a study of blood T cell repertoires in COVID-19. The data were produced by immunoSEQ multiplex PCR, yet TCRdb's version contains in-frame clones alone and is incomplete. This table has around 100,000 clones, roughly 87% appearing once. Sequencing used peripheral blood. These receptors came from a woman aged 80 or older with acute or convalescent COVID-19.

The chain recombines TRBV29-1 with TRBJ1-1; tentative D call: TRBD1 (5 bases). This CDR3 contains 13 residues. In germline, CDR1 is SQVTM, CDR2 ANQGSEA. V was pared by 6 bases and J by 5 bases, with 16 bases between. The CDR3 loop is CSVLLRVGTEAFF. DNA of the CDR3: TGCAGCGTCCTACTCAGGGTAGGGACTGAAGCTTTCTTT.

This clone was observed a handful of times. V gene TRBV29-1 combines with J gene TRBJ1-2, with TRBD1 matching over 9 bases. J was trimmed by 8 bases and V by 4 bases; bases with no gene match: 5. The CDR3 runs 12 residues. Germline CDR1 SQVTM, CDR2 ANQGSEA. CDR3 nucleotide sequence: TGCAGCGTTGGGACAGGGGCCAAAGGCTACACCTTC. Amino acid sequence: CSVGTGAKGYTF.

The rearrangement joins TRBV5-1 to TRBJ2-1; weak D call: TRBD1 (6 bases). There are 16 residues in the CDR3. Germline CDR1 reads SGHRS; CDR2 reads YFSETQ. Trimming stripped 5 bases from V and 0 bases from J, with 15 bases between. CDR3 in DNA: TGCGCCAGCAGTCCTGACAGAGGGGGCTCCTACAATGAGCAGTTCTTC. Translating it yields CASSPDRGGSYNEQFF.

This chain's CDR3 is CASSFAHRLAGDLNETQYF. Here the CDR3 DNA reads TGTGCCAGCAGCTTCGCCCACCGCCTAGCGGGGGATCTAAATGAGACCCAGTACTTC. This rearrangement joins TRBV7-9 to TRBJ2-5, with 10 bases lining up with TRBD2. This CDR3 spans 19 amino acids. Trimming at V came to 3 bases and at J to 5 bases, leaving 18 bases not matched to a gene. Germline V gene lookup returns CDR1 SEHNR and CDR2 FQNEAQ (reference sequence). Looking up the rest from reference TRBV7-9 and TRBJ2-5 gives the full variable domain: DTGVSQNPRHKITKRGQNVTFRCDPISEHNRLYWYRQTLGQGPEFLTYFQNEAQLEKSRLLSDRFSAERPKGSFSTLEIQRTEQGDSAMYLCASSFAHRLAGDLNETQYFGPGTRLLVL.

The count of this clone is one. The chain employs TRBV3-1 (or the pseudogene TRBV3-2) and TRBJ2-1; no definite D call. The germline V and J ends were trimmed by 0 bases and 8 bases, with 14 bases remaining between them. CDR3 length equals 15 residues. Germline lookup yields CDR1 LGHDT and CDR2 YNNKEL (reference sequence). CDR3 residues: CASSQDVVQVDEQFF. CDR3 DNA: TGTGCCAGCAGCCAAGATGTAGTTCAGGTCGATGAGCAGTTCTTC.

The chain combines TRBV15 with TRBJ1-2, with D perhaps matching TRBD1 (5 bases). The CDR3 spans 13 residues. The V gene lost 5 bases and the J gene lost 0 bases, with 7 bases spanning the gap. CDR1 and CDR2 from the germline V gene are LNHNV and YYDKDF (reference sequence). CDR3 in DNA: TGTGCCACCAGCGGGGGGGCTAACTATGGCTACACCTTC. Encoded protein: CATSGGANYGYTF.

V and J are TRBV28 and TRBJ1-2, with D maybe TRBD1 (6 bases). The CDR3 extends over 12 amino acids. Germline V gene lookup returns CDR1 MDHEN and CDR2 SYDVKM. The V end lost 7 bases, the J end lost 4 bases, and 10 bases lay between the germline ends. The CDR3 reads CASTGEGYGYTF. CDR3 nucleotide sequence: TGTGCCAGCACAGGGGAGGGCTATGGCTACACCTTC.

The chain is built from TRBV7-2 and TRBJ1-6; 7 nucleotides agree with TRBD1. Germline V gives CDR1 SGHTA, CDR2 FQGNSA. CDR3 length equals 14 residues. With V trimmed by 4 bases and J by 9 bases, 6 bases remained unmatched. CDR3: CASSSGQTGSPLHF. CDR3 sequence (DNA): TGTGCCAGCAGCTCGGGACAGACTGGTTCACCCCTCCACTTT.

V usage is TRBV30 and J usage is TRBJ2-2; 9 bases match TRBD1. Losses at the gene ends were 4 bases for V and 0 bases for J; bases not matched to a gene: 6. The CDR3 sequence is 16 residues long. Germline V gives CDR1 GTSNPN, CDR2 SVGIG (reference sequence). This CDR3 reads CAWMGQGQTNTGELFF. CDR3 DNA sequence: TGTGCCTGGATGGGACAGGGACAAACGAACACCGGGGAGCTGTTTTTT.

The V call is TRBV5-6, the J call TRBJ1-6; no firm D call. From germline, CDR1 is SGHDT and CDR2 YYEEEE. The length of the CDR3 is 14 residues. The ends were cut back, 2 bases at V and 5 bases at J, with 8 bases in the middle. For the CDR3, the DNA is TGTGCCAGCAGCTTACTAGGAAATAATTCACCCCTCCACTTT. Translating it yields CASSLLGNNSPLHF. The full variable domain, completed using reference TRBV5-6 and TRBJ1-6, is DAGVTQSPTHLIKTRGQQVTLRCSPKSGHDTVSWYQQALGQGPQFIFQYYEEEERQRGNFPDRFSGHQFPNYSSELNVNALLLGDSALYLCASSLLGNNSPLHFGNGTRLTVT.

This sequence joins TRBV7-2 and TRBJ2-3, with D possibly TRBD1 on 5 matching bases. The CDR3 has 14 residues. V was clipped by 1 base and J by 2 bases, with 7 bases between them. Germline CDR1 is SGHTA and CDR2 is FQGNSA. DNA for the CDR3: TGTGCCAGCAGCTTAGGACAGCTCACAGATACGCAGTATTTT. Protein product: CASSLGQLTDTQYF.

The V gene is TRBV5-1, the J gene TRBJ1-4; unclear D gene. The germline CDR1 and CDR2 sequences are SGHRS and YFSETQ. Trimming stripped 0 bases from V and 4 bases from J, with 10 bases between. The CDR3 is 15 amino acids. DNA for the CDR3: TGCGCCAGCAGCTTGGTCCCTGAGGGTAATGAAAAACTGTTTTTT. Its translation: CASSLVPEGNEKLFF.

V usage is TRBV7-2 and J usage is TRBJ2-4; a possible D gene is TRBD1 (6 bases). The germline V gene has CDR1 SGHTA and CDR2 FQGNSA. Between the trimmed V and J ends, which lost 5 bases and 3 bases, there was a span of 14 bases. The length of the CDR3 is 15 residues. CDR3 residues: CASSQQGYGKNIQYF. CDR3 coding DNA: TGTGCCAGCAGCCAACAGGGTTATGGCAAAAACATTCAGTACTTC.

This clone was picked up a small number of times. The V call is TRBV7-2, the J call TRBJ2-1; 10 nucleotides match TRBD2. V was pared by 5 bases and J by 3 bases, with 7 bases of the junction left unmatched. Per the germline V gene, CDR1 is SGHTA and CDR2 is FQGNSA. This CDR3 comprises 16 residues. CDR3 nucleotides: TGTGCCAGCAGCCCTCGGACTAGCGGCTTCTACAATGAGCAGTTCTTC. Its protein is CASSPRTSGFYNEQFF.

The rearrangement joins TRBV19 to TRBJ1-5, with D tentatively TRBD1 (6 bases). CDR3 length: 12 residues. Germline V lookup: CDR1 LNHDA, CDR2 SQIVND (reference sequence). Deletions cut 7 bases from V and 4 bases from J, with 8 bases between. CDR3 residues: CASNQGNQPQHF. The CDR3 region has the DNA TGTGCCAGTAACCAGGGGAATCAGCCCCAGCATTTT.

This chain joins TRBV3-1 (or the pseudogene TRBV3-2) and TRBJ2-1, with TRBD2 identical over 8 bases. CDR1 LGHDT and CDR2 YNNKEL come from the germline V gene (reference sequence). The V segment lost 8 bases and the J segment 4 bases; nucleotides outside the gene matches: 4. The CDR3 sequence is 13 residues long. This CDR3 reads CASGTSGYNEQFF. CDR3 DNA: TGTGCCAGCGGAACTAGCGGTTACAATGAGCAGTTCTTC.

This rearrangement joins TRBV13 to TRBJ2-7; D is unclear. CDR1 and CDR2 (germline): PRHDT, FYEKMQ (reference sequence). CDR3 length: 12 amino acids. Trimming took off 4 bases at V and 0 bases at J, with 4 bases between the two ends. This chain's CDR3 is CASSSGSYEQYF. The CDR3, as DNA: TGTGCCAGCAGCTCCGGCTCCTACGAGCAGTACTTC. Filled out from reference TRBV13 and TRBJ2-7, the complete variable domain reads AAGVIQSPRHLIKEKRETATLKCYPIPRHDTVYWYQQGPGQDPQFLISFYEKMQSDKGSIPDRFSAQQFSDYHSELNMSSLELGDSALYFCASSSGSYEQYFGPGTRLTVT.

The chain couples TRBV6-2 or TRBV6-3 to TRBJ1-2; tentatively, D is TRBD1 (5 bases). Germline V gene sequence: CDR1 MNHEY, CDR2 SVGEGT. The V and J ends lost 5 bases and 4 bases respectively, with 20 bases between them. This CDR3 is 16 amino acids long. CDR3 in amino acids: CASSPGGAQGAYGYTF. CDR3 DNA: TGTGCCAGCAGTCCCGGAGGGGCCCAAGGCGCCTATGGCTACACCTTC.

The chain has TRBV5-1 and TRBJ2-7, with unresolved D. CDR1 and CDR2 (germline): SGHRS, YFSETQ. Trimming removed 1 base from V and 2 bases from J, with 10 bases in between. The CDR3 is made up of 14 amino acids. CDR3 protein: CASSLSDTTYEQYF. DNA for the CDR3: TGCGCCAGCAGCTTGTCAGACACAACCTACGAGCAGTACTTC.

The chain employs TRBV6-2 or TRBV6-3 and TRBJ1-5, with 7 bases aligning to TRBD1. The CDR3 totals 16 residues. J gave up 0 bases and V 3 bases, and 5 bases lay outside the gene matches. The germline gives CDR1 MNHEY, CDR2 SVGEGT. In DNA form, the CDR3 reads TGTGCCAGCAGTTATGGGACAGCTAATAGCAATCAGCCCCAGCATTTT. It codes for CASSYGTANSNQPQHF.

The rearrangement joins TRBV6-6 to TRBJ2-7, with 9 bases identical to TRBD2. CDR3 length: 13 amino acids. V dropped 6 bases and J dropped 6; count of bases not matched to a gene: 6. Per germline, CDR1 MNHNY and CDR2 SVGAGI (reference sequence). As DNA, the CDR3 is TGTGCCAGCAGACCTGGGACTAGCCTCGAGCAGTACTTC. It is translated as CASRPGTSLEQYF.

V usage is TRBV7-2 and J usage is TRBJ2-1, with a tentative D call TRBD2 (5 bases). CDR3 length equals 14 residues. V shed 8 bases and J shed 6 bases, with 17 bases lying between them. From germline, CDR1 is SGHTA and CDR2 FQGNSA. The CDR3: CASARPGYPNEQFF. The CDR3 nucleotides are TGTGCCAGCGCAAGGCCGGGGTACCCCAATGAGCAGTTCTTC.

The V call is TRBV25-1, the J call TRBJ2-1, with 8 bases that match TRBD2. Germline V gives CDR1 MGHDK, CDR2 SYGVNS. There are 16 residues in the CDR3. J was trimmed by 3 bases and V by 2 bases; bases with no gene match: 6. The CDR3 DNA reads TGTGCCAGCAGTGAACCTAGCGGGCGCTTCTACAATGAGCAGTTCTTC. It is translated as CASSEPSGRFYNEQFF.

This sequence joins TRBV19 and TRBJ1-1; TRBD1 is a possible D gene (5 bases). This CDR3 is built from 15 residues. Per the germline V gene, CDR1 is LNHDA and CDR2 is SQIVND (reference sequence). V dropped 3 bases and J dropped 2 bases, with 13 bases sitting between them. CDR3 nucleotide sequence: TGTGCCAGTAGTATTCCCCCAGGGCGTAACACTGAAGCTTTCTTT. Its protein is CASSIPPGRNTEAFF.

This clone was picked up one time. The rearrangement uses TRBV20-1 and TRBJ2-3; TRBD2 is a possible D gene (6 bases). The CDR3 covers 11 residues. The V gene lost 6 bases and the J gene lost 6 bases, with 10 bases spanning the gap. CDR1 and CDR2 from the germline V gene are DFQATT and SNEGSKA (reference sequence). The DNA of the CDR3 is TGCAGTGCCCGACTAGGCGATACGCAGTATTTT. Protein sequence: CSARLGDTQYF.

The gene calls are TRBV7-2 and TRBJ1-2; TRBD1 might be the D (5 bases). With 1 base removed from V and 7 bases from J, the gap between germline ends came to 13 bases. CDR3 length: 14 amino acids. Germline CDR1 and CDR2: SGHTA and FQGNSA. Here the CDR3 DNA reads TGTGCCAGCAGCTTAGGACTAGTCGGGGGTGGCTACACCTTC. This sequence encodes CASSLGLVGGGYTF.

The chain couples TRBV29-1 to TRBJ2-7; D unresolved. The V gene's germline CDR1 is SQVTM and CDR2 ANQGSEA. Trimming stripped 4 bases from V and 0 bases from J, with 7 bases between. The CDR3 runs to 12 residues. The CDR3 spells CSVGVSSYEQYF. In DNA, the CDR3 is TGCAGCGTTGGAGTTTCCTCCTACGAGCAGTACTTC.

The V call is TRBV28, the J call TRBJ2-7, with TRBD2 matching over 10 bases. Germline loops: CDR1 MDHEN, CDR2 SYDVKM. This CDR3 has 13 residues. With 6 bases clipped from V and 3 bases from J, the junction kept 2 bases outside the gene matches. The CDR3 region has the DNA TGTGCCAGCAGACTAGCGGGATTCTACGAGCAGTACTTC. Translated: CASRLAGFYEQYF.

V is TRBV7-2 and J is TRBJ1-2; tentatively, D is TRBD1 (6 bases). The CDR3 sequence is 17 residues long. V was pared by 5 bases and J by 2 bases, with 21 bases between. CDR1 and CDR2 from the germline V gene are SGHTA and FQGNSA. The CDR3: CASSNSIAQGLNYGYTF. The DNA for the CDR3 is TGTGCCAGCAGCAACTCCATTGCGCAGGGGTTGAACTATGGCTACACCTTC.